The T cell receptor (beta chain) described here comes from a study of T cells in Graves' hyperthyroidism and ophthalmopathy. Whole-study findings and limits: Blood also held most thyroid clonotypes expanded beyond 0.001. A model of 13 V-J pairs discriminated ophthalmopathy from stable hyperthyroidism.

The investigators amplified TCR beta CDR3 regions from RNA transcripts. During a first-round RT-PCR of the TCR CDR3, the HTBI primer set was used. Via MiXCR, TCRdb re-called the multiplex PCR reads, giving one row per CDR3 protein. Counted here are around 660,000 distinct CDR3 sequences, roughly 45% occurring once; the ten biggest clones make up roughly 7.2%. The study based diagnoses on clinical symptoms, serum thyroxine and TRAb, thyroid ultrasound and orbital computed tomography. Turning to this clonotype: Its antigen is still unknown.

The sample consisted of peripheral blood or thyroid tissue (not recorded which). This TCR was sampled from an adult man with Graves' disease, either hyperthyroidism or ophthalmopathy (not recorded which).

The CDR3 sequence: CASSVSGGPQYF. CDR3 coding DNA: TGTGCCAGCAGCGTAAGCGGCGGGCCCCAGTACTTC. The chain combines TRBV9 with TRBJ2-5, with a tentative D call TRBD2 (5 bases). V lost 1 base, J lost 9 bases, and 10 bases lay in between. The CDR3 has 12 amino acids. The V gene's germline CDR1 is SGDLS and CDR2 YYNGEE.